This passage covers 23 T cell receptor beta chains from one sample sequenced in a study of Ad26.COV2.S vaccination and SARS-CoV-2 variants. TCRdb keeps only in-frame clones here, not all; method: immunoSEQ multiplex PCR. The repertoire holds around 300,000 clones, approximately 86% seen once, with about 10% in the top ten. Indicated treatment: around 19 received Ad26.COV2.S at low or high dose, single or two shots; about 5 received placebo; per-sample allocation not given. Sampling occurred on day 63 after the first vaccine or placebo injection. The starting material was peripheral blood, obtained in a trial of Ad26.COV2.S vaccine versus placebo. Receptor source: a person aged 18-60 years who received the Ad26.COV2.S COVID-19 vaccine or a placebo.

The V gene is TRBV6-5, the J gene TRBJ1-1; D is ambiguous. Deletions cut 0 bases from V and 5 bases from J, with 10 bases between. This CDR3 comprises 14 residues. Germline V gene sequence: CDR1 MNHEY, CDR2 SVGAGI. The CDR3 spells CASSYSKYTTEAFF. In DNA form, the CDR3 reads TGTGCCAGCAGTTACTCGAAGTATACGACTGAAGCTTTCTTT.

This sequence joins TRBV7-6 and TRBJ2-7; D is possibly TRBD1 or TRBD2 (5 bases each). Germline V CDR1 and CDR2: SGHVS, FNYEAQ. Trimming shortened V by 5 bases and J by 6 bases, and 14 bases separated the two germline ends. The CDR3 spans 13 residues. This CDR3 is CASSPGTLGEQYF. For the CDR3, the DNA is TGTGCCAGCAGCCCCGGGACGTTGGGCGAGCAGTACTTC.

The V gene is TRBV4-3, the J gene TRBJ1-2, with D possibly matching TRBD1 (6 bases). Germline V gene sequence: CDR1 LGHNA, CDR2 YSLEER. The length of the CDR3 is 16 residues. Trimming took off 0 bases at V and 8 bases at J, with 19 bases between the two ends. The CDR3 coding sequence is TGCGCCAGCAGCCAAGATTGGGGGCAGTCCCCGCAGGGCTACACCTTC. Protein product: CASSQDWGQSPQGYTF.

The CDR3 region has the DNA TGTGCCAGCAGCTTGAACTCAGCGGGAGTGGAGACCCAGTACTTC. This translates into CASSLNSAGVETQYF. The chain employs TRBV11-2 and TRBJ2-5, with TRBD2 matching over 8 bases. The CDR3 loop spans 15 amino acids. Looked up from germline, CDR1 is SGHAT and CDR2 is FQNNGV. Unmatched junction bases numbered 8, after V lost 3 bases and J lost 5 bases.

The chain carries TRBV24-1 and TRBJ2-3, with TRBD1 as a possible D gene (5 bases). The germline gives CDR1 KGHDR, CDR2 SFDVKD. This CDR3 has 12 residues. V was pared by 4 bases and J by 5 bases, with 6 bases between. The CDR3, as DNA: TGTGCCACCAGTGAAAGGGGAGATACGCAGTATTTT. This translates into CATSERGDTQYF.

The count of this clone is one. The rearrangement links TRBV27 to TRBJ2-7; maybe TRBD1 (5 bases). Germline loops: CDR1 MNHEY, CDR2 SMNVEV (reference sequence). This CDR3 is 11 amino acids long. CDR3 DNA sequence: TGTGCGAGTCAGACAGAATACGAGCAGTACTTC. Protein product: CASQTEYEQYF.

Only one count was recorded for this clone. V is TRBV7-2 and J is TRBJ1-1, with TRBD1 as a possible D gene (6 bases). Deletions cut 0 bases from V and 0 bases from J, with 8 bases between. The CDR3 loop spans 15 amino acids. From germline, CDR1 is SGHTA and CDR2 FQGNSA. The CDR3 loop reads CASSLAGGVNTEAFF. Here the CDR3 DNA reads TGTGCCAGCAGCTTAGCGGGGGGCGTGAACACTGAAGCTTTCTTT.

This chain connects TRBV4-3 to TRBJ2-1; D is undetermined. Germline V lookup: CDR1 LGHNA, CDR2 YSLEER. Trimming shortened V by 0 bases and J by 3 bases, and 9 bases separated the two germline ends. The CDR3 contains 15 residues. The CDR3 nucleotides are TGCGCCAGCAGCCAAGATATCCTTAACTACAATGAGCAGTTCTTC. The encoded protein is CASSQDILNYNEQFF.

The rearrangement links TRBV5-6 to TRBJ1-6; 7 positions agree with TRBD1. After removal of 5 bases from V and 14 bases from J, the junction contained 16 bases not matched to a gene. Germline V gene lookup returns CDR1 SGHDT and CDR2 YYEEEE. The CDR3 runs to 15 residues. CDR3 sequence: CASSRPGTAGLALHF. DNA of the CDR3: TGTGCCAGCAGTCGTCCCGGGACAGCGGGTTTAGCCCTCCACTTT.

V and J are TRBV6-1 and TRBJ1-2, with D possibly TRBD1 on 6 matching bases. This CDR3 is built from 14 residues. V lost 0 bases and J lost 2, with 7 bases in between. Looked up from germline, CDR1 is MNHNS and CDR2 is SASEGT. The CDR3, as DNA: TGTGCCAGCAGTGAAGCACAGGGAAACTATGGCTACACCTTC. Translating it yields CASSEAQGNYGYTF.

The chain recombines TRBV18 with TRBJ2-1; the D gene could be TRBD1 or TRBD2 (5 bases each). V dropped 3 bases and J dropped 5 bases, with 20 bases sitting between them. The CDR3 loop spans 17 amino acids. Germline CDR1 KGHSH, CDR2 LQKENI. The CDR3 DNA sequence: TGTGCCAGCTCACCCCTACTCCGGGACCAATCCAACAATGAGCAGTTCTTC. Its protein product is CASSPLLRDQSNNEQFF.

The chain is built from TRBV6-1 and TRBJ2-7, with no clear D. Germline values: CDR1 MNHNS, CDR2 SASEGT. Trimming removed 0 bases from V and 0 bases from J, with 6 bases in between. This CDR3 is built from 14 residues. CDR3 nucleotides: TGTGCCAGCAGTGAAGCGAAGAGCTCCTACGAGCAGTACTTC. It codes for CASSEAKSSYEQYF.

Here the CDR3 DNA reads TGTGCCAGCAGCCCCCCAGGGGAATGGGGAGGTCAGCCCCAGCATTTT. As protein: CASSPPGEWGGQPQHF. This chain links TRBV7-9 with TRBJ1-5; TRBD1 is a possible D gene (6 bases). CDR3 length equals 16 residues. V was clipped by 5 bases and J by 6 bases, with 20 bases between them. Germline V gives CDR1 SEHNR, CDR2 FQNEAQ (reference sequence).

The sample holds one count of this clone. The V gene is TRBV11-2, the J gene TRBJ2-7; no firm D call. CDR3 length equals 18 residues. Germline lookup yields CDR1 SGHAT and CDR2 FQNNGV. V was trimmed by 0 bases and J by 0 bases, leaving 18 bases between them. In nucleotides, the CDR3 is TGTGCCAGCAGCTTAGAGTTCCCCCGGGCTTTAAGCTCCTACGAGCAGTACTTC. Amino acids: CASSLEFPRALSSYEQYF.

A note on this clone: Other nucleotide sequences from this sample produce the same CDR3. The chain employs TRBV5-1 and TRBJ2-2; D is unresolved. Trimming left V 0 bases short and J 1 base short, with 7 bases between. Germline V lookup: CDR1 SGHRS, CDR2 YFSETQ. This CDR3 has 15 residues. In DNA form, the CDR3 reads TGCGCCAGCAGCTTGGGGTCAGGGAACACCGGGGAGCTGTTTTTT. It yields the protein CASSLGSGNTGELFF.

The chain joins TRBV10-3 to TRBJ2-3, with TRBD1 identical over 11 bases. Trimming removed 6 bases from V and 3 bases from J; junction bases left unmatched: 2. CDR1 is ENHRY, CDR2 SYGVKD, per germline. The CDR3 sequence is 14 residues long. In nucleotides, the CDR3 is TGTGCCATCAGCGGGACAGGGGGTACAGATACGCAGTATTTT. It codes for CAISGTGGTDTQYF.

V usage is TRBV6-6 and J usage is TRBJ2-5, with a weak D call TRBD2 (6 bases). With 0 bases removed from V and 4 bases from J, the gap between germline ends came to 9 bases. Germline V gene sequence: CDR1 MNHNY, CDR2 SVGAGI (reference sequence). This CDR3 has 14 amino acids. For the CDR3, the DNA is TGTGCCAGCAGTTACTCGTCAGCGGGAGAGACCCAGTACTTC. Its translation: CASSYSSAGETQYF.

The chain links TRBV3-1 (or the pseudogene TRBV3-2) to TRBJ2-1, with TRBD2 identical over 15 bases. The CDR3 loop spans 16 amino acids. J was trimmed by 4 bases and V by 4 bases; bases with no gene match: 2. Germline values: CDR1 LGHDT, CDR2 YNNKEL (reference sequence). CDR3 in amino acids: CASSRGLAGGYNEQFF. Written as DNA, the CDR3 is TGTGCCAGCAGCCGAGGACTAGCGGGAGGGTACAATGAGCAGTTCTTC.

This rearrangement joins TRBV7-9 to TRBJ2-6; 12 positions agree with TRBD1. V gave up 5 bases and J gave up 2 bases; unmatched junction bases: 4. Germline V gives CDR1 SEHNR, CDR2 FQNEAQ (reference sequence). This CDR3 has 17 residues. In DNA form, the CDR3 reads TGTGCCAGCAGCCCGGGACAGGGGGCAACTGGGGCCAACGTCCTGACTTTC. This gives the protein CASSPGQGATGANVLTF.

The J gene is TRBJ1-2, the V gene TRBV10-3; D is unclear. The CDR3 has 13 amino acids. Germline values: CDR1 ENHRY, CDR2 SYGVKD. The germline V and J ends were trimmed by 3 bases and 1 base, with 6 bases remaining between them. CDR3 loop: CAISERLNYGYTF. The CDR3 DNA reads TGTGCCATCAGTGAAAGGCTTAACTATGGCTACACCTTC.

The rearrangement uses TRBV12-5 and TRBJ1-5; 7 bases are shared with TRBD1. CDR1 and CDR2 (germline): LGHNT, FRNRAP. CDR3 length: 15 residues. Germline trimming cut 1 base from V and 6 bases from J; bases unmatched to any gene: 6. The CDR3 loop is CASGLGQGHAQPQHF. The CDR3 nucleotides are TGTGCTAGTGGTTTGGGACAGGGACATGCTCAGCCCCAGCATTTT.

The CDR3 DNA reads TGTGCCAGCAGCTTAGTATCCGGGACAGGGGGCAATGAGCAGTTCTTC. It translates to CASSLVSGTGGNEQFF. V usage is TRBV11-3 and J usage is TRBJ2-1; 11 nucleotides line up with TRBD1. The CDR3 spans 16 residues. V shed 1 base and J 6 bases; nucleotides not matched to a gene: 5. In germline, CDR1 is SGHNT, CDR2 YENEEA.

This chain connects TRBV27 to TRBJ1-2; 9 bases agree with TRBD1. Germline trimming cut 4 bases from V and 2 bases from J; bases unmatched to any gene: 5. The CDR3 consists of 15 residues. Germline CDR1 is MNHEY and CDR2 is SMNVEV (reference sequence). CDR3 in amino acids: CASSSPTGGNYGYTF. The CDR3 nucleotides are TGTGCCAGCAGTTCTCCTACAGGGGGCAACTATGGCTACACCTTC.